This paragraph reports one TCR beta chain. Its target is not known. Patients all relapsed after autologous stem cell transplantation, and there was variation in brentuximab vedotin exposure. Repertoires were generated with immunoSEQ multiplex PCR, while TCRdb's copy carries only in-frame clones and drops some. The table lists tens of thousands of clones, 80% to 90% of them singletons. This sample stems from a study of PD-1 blockade in classical Hodgkin lymphoma. Trimming removed 6 bases from V and 2 bases from J, with 17 bases in between. Germline CDR1 and CDR2: SGHVS and FNYEAQ. The CDR3 spans 16 residues. General study points: Patients who responded completely had about the same baseline diversity as newly diagnosed patients.

The V call is TRBV7-6, the J call TRBJ2-1; D may correspond to TRBD1 or TRBD2 (7 bases each). The source material was peripheral blood mononuclear cells (PBMCs), sampled at baseline. The source of this sequence is a human donor with classical Hodgkin lymphoma. The CDR3 region is CASSPGGALAYNEQFF. CDR3 coding DNA: TGTGCCAGCAGTCCAGGGGGGGCCCTCGCCTACAATGAGCAGTTCTTC.